This entry is about one T cell receptor (beta chain). Its antigen is undetermined. The sample belongs to a study of T cell responses to AZD1222 COVID-19 vaccine. Repertoires were generated with immunoSEQ multiplex PCR, while TCRdb's copy carries only in-frame clones and drops some. This sample has roughly 180,000 clones, with 70% to 90% found just once. Study conclusions and caveats: Donors, mostly white British, included more females; clonal diversity was possibly underestimated. Repertoire sampling occurred only after the peak T cell response. Baseline seropositives among AZD1222 recipients totaled only 5 to 7.

CDR1 is SGHNT and CDR2 is YYREEE in the germline V gene (reference sequence). The V and J ends lost 6 bases and 0 bases, in that order; junction bases with no gene match: 10. The CDR3 covers 18 residues. This material consisted of peripheral blood, taken on day 0 of AZD1222 vaccination. V is TRBV5-4 and J is TRBJ2-6, with 9 bases that match TRBD1. The receptor's source is an adult in good health. The CDR3 reads CASTWTGEGFSGANVLTF. CDR3 DNA: TGTGCCAGCACCTGGACAGGGGAGGGATTCTCTGGGGCCAACGTCCTGACTTTC.